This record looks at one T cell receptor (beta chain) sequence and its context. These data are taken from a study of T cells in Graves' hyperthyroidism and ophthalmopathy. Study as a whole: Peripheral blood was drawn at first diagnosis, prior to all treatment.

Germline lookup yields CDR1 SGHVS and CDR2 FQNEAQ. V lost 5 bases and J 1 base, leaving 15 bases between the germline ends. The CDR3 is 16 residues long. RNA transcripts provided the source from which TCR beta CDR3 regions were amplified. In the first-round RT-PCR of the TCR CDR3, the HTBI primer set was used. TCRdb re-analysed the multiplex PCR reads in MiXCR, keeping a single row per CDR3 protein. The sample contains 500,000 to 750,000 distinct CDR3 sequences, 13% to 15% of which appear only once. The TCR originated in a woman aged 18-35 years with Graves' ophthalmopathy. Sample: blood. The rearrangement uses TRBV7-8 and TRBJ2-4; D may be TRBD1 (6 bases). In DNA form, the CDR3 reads TGTGCCAGCAGCGCCCACAGGGTTCGGGCCAAAAACATTCAGTACTTC. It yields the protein CASSAHRVRAKNIQYF.